The entry that follows covers one TCR beta chain sequence. This sample was included in a study of shared clonotypes between healthy human individuals. Germline lookup yields CDR1 SGHVS and CDR2 FNYEAQ. The CDR3 length is 14 residues. Trimming took off 6 bases at V and 5 bases at J, with 16 bases between the two ends. Execution of the assay was at deep level. Data came from immunoSEQ multiplex PCR; TCRdb stores just in-frame clones and leaves some out. This sample has about 1.1 million clones, with roughly 74% found just once. The sequenced material came from memory CD4+ T cells from PBMCs. Subset given: CD45RA-negative fraction. The chain has TRBV7-6 and TRBJ2-5; a weak D match, TRBD2 (5 bases). The receptor was isolated from a man aged 18 to 29 in good health. Some clones in this sample may be carry-over from other donors' samples. CDR3 sequence reads: CASSRGGSLETQYF. The CDR3 coding sequence is TGTGCCAGCAGTCGAGGTGGGAGTCTGGAGACCCAGTACTTC.